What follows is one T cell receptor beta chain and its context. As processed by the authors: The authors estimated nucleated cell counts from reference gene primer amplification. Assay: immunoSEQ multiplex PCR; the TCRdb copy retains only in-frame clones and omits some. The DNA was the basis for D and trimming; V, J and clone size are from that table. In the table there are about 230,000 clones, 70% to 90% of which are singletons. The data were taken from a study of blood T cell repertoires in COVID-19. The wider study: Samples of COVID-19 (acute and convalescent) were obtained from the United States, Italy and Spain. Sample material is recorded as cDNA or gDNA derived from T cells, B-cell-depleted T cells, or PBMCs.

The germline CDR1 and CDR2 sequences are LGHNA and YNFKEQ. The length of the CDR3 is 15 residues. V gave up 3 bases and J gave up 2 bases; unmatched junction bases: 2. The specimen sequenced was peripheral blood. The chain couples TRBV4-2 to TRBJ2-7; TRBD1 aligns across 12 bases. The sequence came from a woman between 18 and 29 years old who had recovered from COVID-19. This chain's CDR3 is CASSQGTGGAYEQYF. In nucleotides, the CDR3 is TGTGCCAGCAGCCAGGGGACAGGGGGCGCCTACGAGCAGTACTTC.